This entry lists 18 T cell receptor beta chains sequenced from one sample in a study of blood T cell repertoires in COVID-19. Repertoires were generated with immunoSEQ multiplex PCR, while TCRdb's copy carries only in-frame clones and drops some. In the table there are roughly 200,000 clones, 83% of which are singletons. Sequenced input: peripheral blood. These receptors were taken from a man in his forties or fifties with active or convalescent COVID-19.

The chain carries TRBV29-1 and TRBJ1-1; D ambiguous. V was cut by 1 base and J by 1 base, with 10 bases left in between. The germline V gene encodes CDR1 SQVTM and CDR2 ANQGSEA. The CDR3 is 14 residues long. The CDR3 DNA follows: TGCAGCGTTGAAGGGCGGCGGAAGAACACTGAAGCTTTCTTT. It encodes CSVEGRRKNTEAFF.

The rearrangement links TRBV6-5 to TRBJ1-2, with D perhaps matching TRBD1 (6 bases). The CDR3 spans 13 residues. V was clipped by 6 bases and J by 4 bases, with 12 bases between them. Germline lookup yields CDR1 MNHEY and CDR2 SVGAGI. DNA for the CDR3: TGTGCCAGCAGACGAGGGGGTGGCTATGGCTACACCTTC. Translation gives CASRRGGGYGYTF.

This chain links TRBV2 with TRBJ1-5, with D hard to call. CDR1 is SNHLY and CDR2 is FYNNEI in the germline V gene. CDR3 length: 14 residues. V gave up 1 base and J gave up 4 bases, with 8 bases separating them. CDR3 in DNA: TGTGCCAGCAGTGAAGAGGGCGGGAATCAGCCCCAGCATTTT. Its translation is CASSEEGGNQPQHF.

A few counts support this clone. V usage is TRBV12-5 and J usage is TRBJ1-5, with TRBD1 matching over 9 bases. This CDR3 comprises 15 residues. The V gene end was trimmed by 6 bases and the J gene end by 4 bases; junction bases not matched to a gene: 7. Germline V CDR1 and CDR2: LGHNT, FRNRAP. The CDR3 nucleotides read TGTGCTAGTGGACCGGGACAGGGCCTAAATCAGCCCCAGCATTTT. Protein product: CASGPGQGLNQPQHF.

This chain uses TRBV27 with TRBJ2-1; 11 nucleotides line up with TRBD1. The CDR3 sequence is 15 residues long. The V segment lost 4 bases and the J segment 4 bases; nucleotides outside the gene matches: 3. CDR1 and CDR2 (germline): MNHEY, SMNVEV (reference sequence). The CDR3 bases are TGTGCCAGCAGTTCCGGGACAGGGGGATACAATGAGCAGTTCTTC. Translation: CASSSGTGGYNEQFF.

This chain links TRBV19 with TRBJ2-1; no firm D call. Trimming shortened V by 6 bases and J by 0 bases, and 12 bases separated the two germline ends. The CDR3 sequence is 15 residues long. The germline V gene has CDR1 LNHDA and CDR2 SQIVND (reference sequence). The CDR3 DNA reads TGTGCCAGTAGGGCGCTAGAGCGCTCCTACAATGAGCAGTTCTTC. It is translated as CASRALERSYNEQFF.

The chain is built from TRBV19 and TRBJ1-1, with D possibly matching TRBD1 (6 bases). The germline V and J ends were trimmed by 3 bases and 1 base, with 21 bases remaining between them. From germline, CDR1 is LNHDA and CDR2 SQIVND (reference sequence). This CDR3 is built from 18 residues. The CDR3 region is CASSIAGARLRKNTEAFF. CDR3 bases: TGTGCCAGTAGTATCGCAGGGGCCCGATTGCGTAAGAACACTGAAGCTTTCTTT.

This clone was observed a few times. The CDR3 DNA reads as TGTGCAAGTCGCTTATTGGGCGTCAACGTCCTGACTTTC. This encodes CASRLLGVNVLTF. V is TRBV12-2 and J is TRBJ2-6; TRBD1 reflects the table's D call only, with no check against the DNA. TRBV12-2 represents a pseudogene. CDR3 size: 13 residues.

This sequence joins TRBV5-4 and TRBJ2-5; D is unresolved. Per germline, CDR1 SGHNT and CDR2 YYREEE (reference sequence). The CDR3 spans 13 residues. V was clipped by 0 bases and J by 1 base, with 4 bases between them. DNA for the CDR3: TGTGCCAGCAGCTTGGTTAGCCAAGAGACCCAGTACTTC. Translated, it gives CASSLVSQETQYF. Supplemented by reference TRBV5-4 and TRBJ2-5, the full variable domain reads ETGVTQSPTHLIKTRGQQVTLRCSSQSGHNTVSWYQQALGQGPQFIFQYYREEENGRGNFPPRFSGLQFPNYSSELNVNALELDDSALYLCASSLVSQETQYFGPGTRLLVL.

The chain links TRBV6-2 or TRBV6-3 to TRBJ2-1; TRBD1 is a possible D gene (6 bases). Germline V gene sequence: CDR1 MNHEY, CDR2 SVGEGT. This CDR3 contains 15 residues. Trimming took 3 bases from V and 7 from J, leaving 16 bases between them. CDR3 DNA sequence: TGTGCCAGCAGTTATTTACAGGGATTAAGGAATGAGCAGTTCTTC. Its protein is CASSYLQGLRNEQFF.

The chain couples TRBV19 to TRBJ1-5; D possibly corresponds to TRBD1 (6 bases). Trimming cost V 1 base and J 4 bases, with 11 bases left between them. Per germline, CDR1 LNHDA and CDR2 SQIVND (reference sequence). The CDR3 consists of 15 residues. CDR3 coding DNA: TGTGCCAGTAGTATAGCACAGGGAAGTAATCAGCCCCAGCATTTT. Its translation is CASSIAQGSNQPQHF.

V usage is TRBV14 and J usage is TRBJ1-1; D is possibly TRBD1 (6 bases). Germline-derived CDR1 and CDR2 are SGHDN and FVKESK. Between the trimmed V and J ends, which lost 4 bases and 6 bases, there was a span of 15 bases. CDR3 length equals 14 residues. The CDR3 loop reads CASSPEGGRAEAFF. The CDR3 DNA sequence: TGTGCCAGCAGCCCGGAGGGGGGGAGGGCTGAAGCTTTCTTT.

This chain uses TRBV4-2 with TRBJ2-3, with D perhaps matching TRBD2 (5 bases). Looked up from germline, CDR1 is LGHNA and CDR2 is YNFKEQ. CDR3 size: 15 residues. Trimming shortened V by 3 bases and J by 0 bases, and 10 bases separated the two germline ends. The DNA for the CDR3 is TGTGCCAGCAGCCAGAGTAGCGAGAGCACAGATACGCAGTATTTT. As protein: CASSQSSESTDTQYF.

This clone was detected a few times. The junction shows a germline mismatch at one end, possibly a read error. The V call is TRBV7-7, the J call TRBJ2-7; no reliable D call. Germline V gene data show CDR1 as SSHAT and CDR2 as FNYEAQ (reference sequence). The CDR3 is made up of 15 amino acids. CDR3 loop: CASSLASGSSYEQYF. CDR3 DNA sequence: TGTGCTAGCAGCTTAGCCTCAGGCAGCTCCTACGAGCAGTACTTC.

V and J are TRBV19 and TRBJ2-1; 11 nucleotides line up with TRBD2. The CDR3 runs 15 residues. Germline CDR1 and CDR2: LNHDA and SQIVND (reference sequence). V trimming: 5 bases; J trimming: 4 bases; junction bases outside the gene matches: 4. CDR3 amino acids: CASSVTSGIYNEQFF. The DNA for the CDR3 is TGTGCCAGTAGTGTGACTAGCGGGATATACAATGAGCAGTTCTTC.

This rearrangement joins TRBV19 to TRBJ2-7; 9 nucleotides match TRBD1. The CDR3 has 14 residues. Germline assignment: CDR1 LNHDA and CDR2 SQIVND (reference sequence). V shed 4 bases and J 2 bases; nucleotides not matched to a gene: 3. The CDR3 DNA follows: TGTGCCAGTAGTACACGACAGGGGGCCTACGAGCAGTACTTC. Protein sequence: CASSTRQGAYEQYF.

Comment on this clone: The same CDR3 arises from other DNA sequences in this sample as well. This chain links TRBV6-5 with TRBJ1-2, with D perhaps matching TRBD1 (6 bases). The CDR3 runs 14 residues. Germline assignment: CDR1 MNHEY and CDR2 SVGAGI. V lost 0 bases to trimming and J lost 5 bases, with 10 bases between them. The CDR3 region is CASSYSRGAYGYTF. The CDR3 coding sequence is TGTGCCAGCAGTTACTCCCGGGGGGCTTATGGCTACACCTTC.

CDR3 DNA: TGTGCCAGCAGCTTGAGCTTGAACACCGGGGAGCTGTTTTTT. Translating gives CASSLSLNTGELFF. The V gene is TRBV7-2, the J gene TRBJ2-2; no clear D gene. CDR3 size: 14 residues. The V end lost 3 bases, the J end lost 1 base, and 6 bases lay between the germline ends. Germline loops: CDR1 SGHTA, CDR2 FQGNSA. The full variable domain, with the rest looked up from reference TRBV7-2 and TRBJ2-2, is GAGVSQSPSNKVTEKGKDVELRCDPISGHTALYWYRQSLGQGLEFLIYFQGNSAPDKSGLPSDRFSAERTGGSVSTLTIQRTQQEDSAVYLCASSLSLNTGELFFGEGSRLTVL.